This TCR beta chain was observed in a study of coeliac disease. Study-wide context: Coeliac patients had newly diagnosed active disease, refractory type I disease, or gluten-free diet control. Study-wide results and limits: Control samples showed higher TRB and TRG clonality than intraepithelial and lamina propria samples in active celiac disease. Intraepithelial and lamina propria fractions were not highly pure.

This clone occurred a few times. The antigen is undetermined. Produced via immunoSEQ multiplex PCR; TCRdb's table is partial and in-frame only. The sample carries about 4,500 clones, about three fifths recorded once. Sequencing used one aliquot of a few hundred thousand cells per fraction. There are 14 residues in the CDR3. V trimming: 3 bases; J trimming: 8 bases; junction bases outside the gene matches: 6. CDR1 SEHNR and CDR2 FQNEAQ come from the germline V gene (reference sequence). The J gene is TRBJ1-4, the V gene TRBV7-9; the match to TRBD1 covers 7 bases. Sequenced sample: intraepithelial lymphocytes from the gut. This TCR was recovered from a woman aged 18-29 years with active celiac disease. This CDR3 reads CASSLATGAEKLFF. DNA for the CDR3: TGTGCCAGCAGCTTGGCTACAGGGGCCGAAAAACTGTTTTTT.